Each of the 26 T cell receptor beta chains below was sequenced from the same sample in a study of blood T cells in healthy people across ages. For the second PCR, which ran for roughly 7 to 11 cycles, a sample-barcoded 5' primer and a J-beta primer mix were used. MiXCR, applied by TCRdb to the 5' RACE reads, yields one record per CDR3 protein. The table includes 1.5 million to 2 million distinct CDR3 sequences, roughly 27% detected once. The material sequenced was blood. The receptor source for this set is a woman in her 30s in good health.

This clonotype was found many times. The J gene is TRBJ1-2, the V gene TRBV7-2; the match to TRBD1 covers 8 bases. V was clipped by 5 bases and J by 4 bases; unmatched bases: 6. Germline V gene data show CDR1 as SGHTA and CDR2 as FQGNSA. There are 14 residues in the CDR3. CDR3 nucleotides: TGTGCCAGCAGCGCAGGACAGGGATTCTATGGCTACACCTTC. Translation: CASSAGQGFYGYTF.

The chain joins TRBV5-5 to TRBJ1-5; D is possibly TRBD1 (5 bases). The CDR3 extends over 16 amino acids. Germline loops: CDR1 SGHKS, CDR2 YYEKEE (reference sequence). V lost 0 bases and J 4 bases, leaving 14 bases between the germline ends. CDR3 bases: TGTGCCAGCAGCTTGGCTAAGGGGACGGAAAATCAGCCCCAGCATTTT. This gives the protein CASSLAKGTENQPQHF.

The chain uses TRBV21-1 and TRBJ2-1. TRBV21-1 is assigned pseudogene status. This CDR3 region has 15 residues. The CDR3 reads CASIRSGRTYNEQFF. DNA for the CDR3: TGTGCCAGCATAAGGTCAGGACGTACTTACAATGAGCAGTTCTTC.

This chain uses TRBV19 with TRBJ1-5; 7 nucleotides agree with TRBD1. V dropped 0 bases and J dropped 7; count of bases not matched to a gene: 6. The CDR3 sequence is 15 residues long. The V gene's germline CDR1 is LNHDA and CDR2 SQIVND (reference sequence). Written as DNA, the CDR3 is TGTGCCAGTAGTATAGATGGACAGGATGACCAGCCCCAGCATTTT. Protein: CASSIDGQDDQPQHF.

This clonotype has just a few counts. The CDR3 DNA follows: TGTGCCACCAGCGGTCGGACAGGCCCCTACGAGCAGTACTTC. Protein sequence: CATSGRTGPYEQYF. The V call is TRBV15, the J call TRBJ2-7; TRBD1 matches 7 bases. Per the germline V gene, CDR1 is LNHNV and CDR2 is YYDKDF (reference sequence). V lost 5 bases to trimming and J lost 2 bases; unmatched junction nucleotides: 6. This CDR3 comprises 14 residues.

This clonotype has more than one count but fewer than ten. The chain carries TRBV6-5 and TRBJ2-1, with 13 positions matching TRBD2. Per the germline V gene, CDR1 is MNHEY and CDR2 is SVGAGI. The trim removed 8 bases at V and 7 bases at J, leaving 8 bases unmatched. The CDR3 spans 15 residues. CDR3 region: CASGTTSGGLNEQFF. In DNA form, the CDR3 reads TGTGCCAGCGGAACGACTAGCGGGGGGCTTAATGAGCAGTTCTTC.

This clonotype was recorded a few times. The rearrangement joins TRBV10-2 to TRBJ1-6; no definite D call. The ends were cut back, 6 bases at V and 5 bases at J, with 8 bases in the middle. CDR3 size: 13 residues. The germline V gene has CDR1 WSHSY and CDR2 SAAADI. CDR3: CASRNPNNSPLHF. CDR3 sequence (DNA): TGCGCCAGCAGAAATCCGAATAATTCACCCCTCCACTTT.

This clonotype was picked up many times. The rearrangement joins TRBV15 to TRBJ1-1, with unresolved D. V was cut by 3 bases and J by 3 bases, with 8 bases left in between. Germline values: CDR1 LNHNV, CDR2 YYDKDF (reference sequence). The CDR3 contains 13 residues. CDR3 residues: CATSSIMDTEAFF. CDR3 DNA: TGTGCCACCAGCAGCATAATGGACACTGAAGCTTTCTTT.

This clonotype came up a few times. The J gene is TRBJ2-3, the V gene TRBV24-1, with TRBD2 matching 10 bases. The junction had 1 base not matched to a gene; V was cut back by 4 bases and J by 4 bases. CDR1 KGHDR and CDR2 SFDVKD come from the germline V gene. The CDR3 extends over 14 amino acids. In DNA, the CDR3 is TGTGCCACCAGTGAGAGCGGGAGGGCAGATACGCAGTATTTT. This encodes CATSESGRADTQYF.

The rearrangement joins TRBV28 to TRBJ1-1, with D possibly matching TRBD1 (5 bases). The CDR3 loop spans 12 amino acids. V was trimmed by 2 bases and J by 11 bases, leaving 12 bases between them. In germline, CDR1 is MDHEN, CDR2 SYDVKM. The CDR3 is CASSLQLGLAFF. The CDR3 DNA reads TGTGCCAGCAGTTTACAACTGGGGCTGGCTTTCTTT. Looking up the rest from reference TRBV28 and TRBJ1-1 gives the full variable domain: DVKVTQSSRYLVKRTGEKVFLECVQDMDHENMFWYRQDPGLGLRLIYFSYDVKMKEKGDIPEGYSVSREKKERFSLILESASTNQTSMYLCASSLQLGLAFFGQGTRLTVV.

About this clonotype: Germline and junction disagree at one end, which may indicate a read error. The V call is TRBV9, the J call TRBJ2-3, with TRBD2 matching over 13 bases. The CDR3 extends over 18 amino acids. CDR1 SGDLS and CDR2 YYNGEE come from the germline V gene. The CDR3 sequence is CANSPTSGLAGYTDTQYF. CDR3 in DNA: TGTGCCAACAGCCCGACGTCGGGACTAGCGGGATACACAGATACGCAGTATTTT.

The chain employs TRBV7-9 and TRBJ1-1, with TRBD1 matching over 7 bases. V trimming: 5 bases; J trimming: 0 bases; junction bases outside the gene matches: 6. CDR1 and CDR2 from the germline V gene are SEHNR and FQNEAQ (reference sequence). The CDR3 covers 15 residues. The CDR3, as DNA: TGTGCCAGCAGCAGAAAGGACAGGATGAACACTGAAGCTTTCTTT. Translated, it gives CASSRKDRMNTEAFF. The variable domain in full, with the rest retrieved from reference TRBV7-9 and TRBJ1-1, is DTGVSQNPRHKITKRGQNVTFRCDPISEHNRLYWYRQTLGQGPEFLTYFQNEAQLEKSRLLSDRFSAERPKGSFSTLEIQRTEQGDSAMYLCASSRKDRMNTEAFFGQGTRLTVV.

This clonotype occurred a few times. The chain couples TRBV29-1 to TRBJ2-2; D uncertain. Per germline, CDR1 SQVTM and CDR2 ANQGSEA. CDR3 length equals 13 residues. V was pared by 5 bases and J by 7 bases, with 14 bases between. DNA for the CDR3: TGCAGCGTTCGGACCCCGCGTGGCGGGGAGCTGTTTTTT. Translation gives CSVRTPRGGELFF.

This clonotype was seen more than once but under ten times. V usage is TRBV7-2 and J usage is TRBJ1-2; D gene ambiguous. V lost 6 bases and J 8 bases, leaving 16 bases between the germline ends. The germline CDR1 and CDR2 sequences are SGHTA and FQGNSA. There are 13 residues in the CDR3. The CDR3 DNA is TGTGCCAGCAGGTTGACGCCCGTGGGGGGCTACACCTTC. This translates into CASRLTPVGGYTF.

For this clonotype: This sequence may be a read error, since a much larger clone differs from it by one base. The rearrangement links TRBV12-3 or TRBV12-4 to TRBJ2-5; 13 bases match TRBD2. Losses at the gene ends were 6 bases for V and 3 bases for J; bases not matched to a gene: 10. The CDR3 runs 17 residues. The CDR3 DNA reads as TGTGCCAGCAGGGCCGGGACTAGCGGGGCAGAAGAAGAGACCCAGTACTTC. The encoded protein is CASRAGTSGAEEETQYF.

This clonotype was seen many times. V gene TRBV5-5 combines with J gene TRBJ2-3; 10 nucleotides align to TRBD2. The CDR3 loop spans 15 amino acids. The V gene's germline CDR1 is SGHKS and CDR2 YYEKEE (reference sequence). After removal of 4 bases from V and 1 base from J, the junction contained 3 bases not matched to a gene. The CDR3 spells CASSTGTSGTDTQYF. CDR3 sequence (DNA): TGTGCCAGCAGCACAGGGACTAGCGGCACAGATACGCAGTATTTT.

Of note for this clonotype: The junction differs from germline at one of its ends, possibly a read error. V gene TRBV7-8 combines with J gene TRBJ2-1; 8 bases match TRBD2. In germline, CDR1 is SGHVS, CDR2 FQNEAQ. The CDR3 contains 17 residues. CDR3 protein: CTSSLAVLAGTTDEQFF. CDR3 bases: TGTACCAGCAGCTTAGCGGTCTTAGCGGGGACTACAGATGAGCAGTTCTTC.

The chain carries TRBV3-1 and TRBJ2-5; 13 bases align to TRBD2. The trim removed 0 bases at V and 11 bases at J, leaving 9 bases unmatched. Germline CDR1 LGHDT, CDR2 YNNKEL (reference sequence). The CDR3 is 16 residues long. CDR3 sequence reads: CASSQEWTSGSSEQYF. The CDR3 DNA reads as TGTGCCAGCAGCCAAGAATGGACTAGCGGGAGTTCTGAGCAGTACTTC.

The chain is built from TRBV3-1 and TRBJ2-7, with D perhaps assigned TRBD1 or TRBD2 (6 bases each). Judging by the DNA end, TRBJ2-4 fits better; the J call may be wrong. Germline-derived CDR1 and CDR2 are LGHDT and YNNKEL (reference sequence). CDR3 size: 14 residues. The CDR3 reads CASSQGGACHIQYF. The CDR3 DNA follows: TGTGCCAGCAGCCAAGGGGGGGCTTGTCACATTCAGTACTTC.

V and J are TRBV12-3 or TRBV12-4 and TRBJ2-1; 10 bases match TRBD2. There are 15 residues in the CDR3. The junction had 6 bases not matched to a gene; V was cut back by 6 bases and J by 4 bases. The CDR3 DNA sequence: TGTGCCAGCAGCCCTTCGACTAGCGGGTACAATGAGCAGTTCTTC. Translating gives CASSPSTSGYNEQFF.

The chain uses TRBV9 and TRBJ2-7; D possibly corresponds to TRBD1 (6 bases). CDR3 length equals 13 residues. Trimming removed 2 bases at V and 6 bases at J, with 12 bases between. Germline-derived CDR1 and CDR2 are SGDLS and YYNGEE. The CDR3 DNA follows: TGTGCCAGCAGCGTTGACTCAGGGGCCGAGCAGTACTTC. Encoded protein: CASSVDSGAEQYF.

This clonotype was seen a handful of times. The rearrangement links TRBV6-6 to TRBJ1-2, with 7 bases aligning to TRBD1. After removal of 3 bases from V and 2 bases from J, the junction contained 6 bases not matched to a gene. This CDR3 is 15 amino acids long. Germline assignment: CDR1 MNHNY and CDR2 SVGAGI (reference sequence). CDR3 in DNA: TGTGCCAGCAGTTATACAGGGGTCGCAAACTATGGCTACACCTTC. It encodes CASSYTGVANYGYTF.

The J gene is TRBJ1-1, the V gene TRBV10-3, with TRBD1 matching over 7 bases. Losses at the gene ends were 5 bases for V and 3 bases for J; bases not matched to a gene: 6. The CDR3 sequence is 14 residues long. CDR1 and CDR2 from the germline V gene are ENHRY and SYGVKD. The CDR3 DNA reads TGTGCCATCAGTCAGGGGGGCAGGGACACTGAAGCTTTCTTT. This sequence encodes CAISQGGRDTEAFF.

This clonotype has only a few counts. A read error is possible here, since a much larger clone lies one base away. V usage is TRBV5-1 and J usage is TRBJ2-1; TRBD1 is a possible D gene (5 bases). The DNA end is more similar to TRBJ2-7, so the J call may be wrong. Germline values: CDR1 SGHRS, CDR2 YFSETQ. CDR3 length equals 16 residues. In DNA form, the CDR3 reads TGCGCCAGCAGCGTACAGACAGCGAGCTCCTACAATGAGCAGTACTTC. This sequence encodes CASSVQTASSYNEQYF.

In regard to this clonotype: A much more abundant neighbour one base away suggests this may be a read error. The chain links TRBV29-1 to TRBJ2-5; possibly TRBD1 for D (7 bases). The end of the DNA aligns better with TRBJ2-7, so the J call may be wrong. The germline CDR1 and CDR2 sequences are SQVTM and ANQGSEA. The CDR3 is 15 residues long. CDR3: CSVLVQGGPSCEQYF. DNA of the CDR3: TGCAGCGTCCTTGTTCAGGGGGGCCCTTCCTGCGAGCAGTACTTC.

This clonotype was observed a handful of times. J is TRBJ2-4 and V is TRBV12-3 or TRBV12-4; perhaps TRBD2 as D (6 bases). The assigned J gene may be wrong: the sequence end matches TRBJ2-7 better. CDR3 size: 13 residues. CDR3 sequence reads: CASSGDSAHEQYF. CDR3 bases: TGTGCCAGCAGTGGGGACTCGGCCCACGAGCAGTACTTC.